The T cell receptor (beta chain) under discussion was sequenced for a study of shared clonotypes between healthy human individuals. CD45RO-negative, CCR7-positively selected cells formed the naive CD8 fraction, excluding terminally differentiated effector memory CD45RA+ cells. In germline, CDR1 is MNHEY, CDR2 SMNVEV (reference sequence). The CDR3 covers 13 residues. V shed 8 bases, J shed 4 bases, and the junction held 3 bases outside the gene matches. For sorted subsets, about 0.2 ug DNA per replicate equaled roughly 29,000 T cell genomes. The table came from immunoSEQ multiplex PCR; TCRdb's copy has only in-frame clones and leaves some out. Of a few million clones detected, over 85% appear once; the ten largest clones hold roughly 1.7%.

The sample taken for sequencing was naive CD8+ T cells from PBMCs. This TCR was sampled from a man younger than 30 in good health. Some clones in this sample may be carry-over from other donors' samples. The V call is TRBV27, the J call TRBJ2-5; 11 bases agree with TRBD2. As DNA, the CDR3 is TGTGCCAGCGGACTAGCGGGTCTAGAGACCCAGTACTTC. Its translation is CASGLAGLETQYF.